This entry describes one T cell receptor beta chain. No antigen is known for it. Per-base quality was not reported, and no clone a single base away is much larger than it. A patient counted as having stable hyperthyroidism if there was no progression to ophthalmopathy within 18 months of follow-up. The hyperthyroidism patients were 18 to 65 years old and newly diagnosed, with a disease duration of less than 2 months. Patients were excluded if they had other autoimmune diseases, uncontrolled infections, pregnancy or lactation. Clinical symptoms, serum thyroxine, TRAb, thyroid ultrasound and orbital computed tomography were used for diagnosis. Ficoll-Paque density gradient centrifugation was used to isolate PBMCs from around 9.1 ml of fresh peripheral blood. Total RNA was extracted with Trizol reagent and quality-checked on an Agilent 2100 Bioanalyzer. The data stem from a study of Graves' ophthalmopathy and Graves' hyperthyroidism (dated by TCRdb to 2017 to 2018). Study-level background: Peripheral blood was collected at initial diagnosis, before any treatment. TCR beta repertoire signatures were used to distinguish Graves' ophthalmopathy from Graves' hyperthyroidism and to predict progression to ophthalmopathy. In total, over 130 blood samples were TCR-sequenced: roughly 45 ophthalmopathy, some 72 hyperthyroidism and some 17 hyperthyroidism-to-ophthalmopathy patients. To explore V-J signatures that distinguish ophthalmopathy from hyperthyroidism, a discovery set of roughly 98 patients was enrolled, made up of 43 with ophthalmopathy and some 60 with stable hyperthyroidism. The independent validation cohort included approximately 19 hyperthyroidism patients plus 17 patients who later progressed from hyperthyroidism to ophthalmopathy. In over 5 hyperthyroidism patients, the T-cell repertoire of thyroid tissue was compared with the T-cell repertoire of blood. Once sampling was done, hyperthyroidism patients were given methimazole at a starting dose of 30 mg daily, while ophthalmopathy patients were given high-dose intravenous methylprednisolone. The 100 or so discovery patients were divided at random into training and test sets in a 7:3 ratio.

For CDR1 and CDR2, the germline V gene (reference sequence) lists DFQATT and SNEGSKA. From the cysteine up to the phenylalanine, the CDR3 has a length of 14 residues. Here the CDR3 DNA is all that survives: 42 bases in frame from base 1. V trim: 2 bases; J trim: 0 bases; unmatched bases: 1. Study-wide findings and limitations: In cross-validation, the 13-signature model distinguished ophthalmopathy from stable hyperthyroidism with approximately 90% sensitivity and roughly 81% specificity, and in the test set the corresponding values were approximately 79% and 70%. Sample size was not predetermined statistically, and investigators were not blinded to group allocation. In validation, the model predicted ophthalmopathy progression with about 70% sensitivity and roughly 72% specificity; some 13 predicted patients were CT-confirmed with GO in a median of 6.5 months. Most expanded thyroid clonotypes with frequency above 0.001 were also detected in blood, suggesting blood repertoires may reflect the thyroid immune response.

For repertoire sequencing, the TCR beta CDR3 regions were amplified from RNA transcripts. A first-round RT-PCR used HTBI primers with the Qiagen OneStep RT-PCR kit, followed by a second-round multiplex PCR, size selection and purification. Sequencing of the libraries was carried out on an Illumina HiSeq2000 in paired-end mode with 100 bp reads. The paper's processing steps were these. SOAPnuke was used to process the reads, throwing out any read that had adapters, had uncalled bases, had a mean Phred below 15, or lacked an exact constant-primer or identifier match. COPE v1.2.5 was used to merge high-quality paired reads. Each unique nucleotide sequence was treated as a clonotype, and MiTCR v1.1 was used to align the clonotypes to the IMGT TRB V, D and J references. Only V-J combinations with frequency above 0.0001 were analysed, covering 98% to 99.2% of repertoires. For each V-J combination, a TCR clonal expansion and chaos score was defined as the ratio of F50 clonal expansion to chaos observed in the TCRdist matrix. Welch's t-statistics and random forest were used to narrow the features down to around 12 V-J combinations, which were then fed into a naive Bayes classifier. The similarity between thyroid and blood repertoires was quantified using the Morisita-Horn index. TCRdb passed the public sequencing reads through fastp at Q25 and MiXCR, retaining productive beta sequences. CDR3 protein sequences are deduplicated, and each keeps its most common genes and DNA. Here the V and J calls rest on TCRdb's processing, not on the authors' analysis. Within this sample are 400,000 to 450,000 distinct CDR3 sequences, with more than 20% of them counted one time only. Around 3.2% of the sample belongs to the ten largest clones.

The receptor's source is a woman in her late teens or twenties with stable Graves' hyperthyroidism. Donor details come from another sample of the same person, matched by shared clones. Input material: peripheral blood. The rearranged chain carries TRBV20-1 and TRBJ1-1; the junction holds 9 bases that match TRBD1. The nucleotide sequence is given as TGCAGTGCTAGAACAGGGGGCTTGAACACTGAAGCTTTCTTT. Translation gives CSARTGGLNTEAFF.